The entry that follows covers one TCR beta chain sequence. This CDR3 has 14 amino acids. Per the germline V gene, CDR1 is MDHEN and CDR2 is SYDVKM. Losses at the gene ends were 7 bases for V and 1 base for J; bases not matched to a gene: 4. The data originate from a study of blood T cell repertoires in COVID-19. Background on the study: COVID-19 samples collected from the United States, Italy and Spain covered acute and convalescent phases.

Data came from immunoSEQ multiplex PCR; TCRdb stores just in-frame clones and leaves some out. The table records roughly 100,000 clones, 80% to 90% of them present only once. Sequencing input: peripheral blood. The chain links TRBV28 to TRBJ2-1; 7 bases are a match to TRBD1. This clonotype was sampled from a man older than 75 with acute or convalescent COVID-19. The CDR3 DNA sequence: TGTGCCAGCAAAGCAGGGGGTTCCTACAATGAGCAGTTCTTC. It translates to CASKAGGSYNEQFF.